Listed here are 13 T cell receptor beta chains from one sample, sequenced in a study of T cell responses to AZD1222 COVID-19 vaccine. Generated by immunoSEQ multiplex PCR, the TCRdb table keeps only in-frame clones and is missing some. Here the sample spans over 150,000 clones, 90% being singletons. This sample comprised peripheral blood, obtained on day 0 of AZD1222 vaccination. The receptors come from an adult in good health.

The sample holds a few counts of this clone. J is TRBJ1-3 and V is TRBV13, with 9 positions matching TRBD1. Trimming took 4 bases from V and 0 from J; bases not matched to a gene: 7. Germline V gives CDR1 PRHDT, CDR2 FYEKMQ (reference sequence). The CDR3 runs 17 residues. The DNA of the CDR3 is TGTGCCAGCAGCTCAACCGGGACAGGGAGCTCTGGAAACACCATATATTTT. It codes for CASSSTGTGSSGNTIYF.

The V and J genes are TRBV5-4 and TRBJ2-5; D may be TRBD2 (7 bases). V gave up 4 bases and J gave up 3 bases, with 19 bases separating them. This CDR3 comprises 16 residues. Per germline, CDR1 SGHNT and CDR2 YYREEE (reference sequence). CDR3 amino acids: CASSPRGGGQKETQYF. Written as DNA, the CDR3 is TGTGCCAGCAGCCCCAGGGGCGGGGGCCAGAAAGAGACCCAGTACTTC.

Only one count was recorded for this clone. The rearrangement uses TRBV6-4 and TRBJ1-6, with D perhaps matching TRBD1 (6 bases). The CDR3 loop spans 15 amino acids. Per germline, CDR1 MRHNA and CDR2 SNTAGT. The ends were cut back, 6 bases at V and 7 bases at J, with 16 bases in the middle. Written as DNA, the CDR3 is TGTGCCAGCAGCTCAACAGGGTCGGGCAATTCACCCCTCCACTTT. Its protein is CASSSTGSGNSPLHF.

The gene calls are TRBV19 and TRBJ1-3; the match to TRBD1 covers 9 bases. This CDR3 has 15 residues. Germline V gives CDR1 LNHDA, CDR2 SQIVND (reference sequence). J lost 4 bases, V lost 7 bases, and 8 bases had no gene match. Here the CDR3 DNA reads TGTGCCAGTACCCTGGGACAGGGCGGAGGAAACACCATATATTTT. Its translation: CASTLGQGGGNTIYF.

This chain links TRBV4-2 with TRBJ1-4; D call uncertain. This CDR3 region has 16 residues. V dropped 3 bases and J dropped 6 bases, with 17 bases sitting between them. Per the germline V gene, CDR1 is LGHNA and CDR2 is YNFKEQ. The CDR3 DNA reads TGTGCCAGCAGCCACTTAGAACCGGGCCCGGATGAAAAACTGTTTTTT. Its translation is CASSHLEPGPDEKLFF.

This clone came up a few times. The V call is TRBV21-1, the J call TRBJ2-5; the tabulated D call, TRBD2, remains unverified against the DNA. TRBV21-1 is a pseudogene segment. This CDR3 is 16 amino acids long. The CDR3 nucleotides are TGTGCCAGCAGCACTGGGACTAGCGGGACCGAAGAGACCCAGTACTTC. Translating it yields CASSTGTSGTEETQYF.

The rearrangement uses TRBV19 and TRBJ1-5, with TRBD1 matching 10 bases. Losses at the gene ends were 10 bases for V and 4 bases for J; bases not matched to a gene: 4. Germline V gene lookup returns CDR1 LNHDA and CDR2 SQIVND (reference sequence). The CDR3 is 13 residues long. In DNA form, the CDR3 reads TGTGCCACGGGGACAGGGGCGAATCAGCCCCAGCATTTT. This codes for CATGTGANQPQHF.

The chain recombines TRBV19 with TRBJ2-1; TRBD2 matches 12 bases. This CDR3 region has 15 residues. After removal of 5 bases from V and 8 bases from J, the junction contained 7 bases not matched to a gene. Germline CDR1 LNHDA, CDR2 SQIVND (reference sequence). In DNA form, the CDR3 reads TGTGCCAGTAGTGACGCTAGCGGGGGGGCCTATGAGCAGTTCTTC. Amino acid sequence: CASSDASGGAYEQFF.

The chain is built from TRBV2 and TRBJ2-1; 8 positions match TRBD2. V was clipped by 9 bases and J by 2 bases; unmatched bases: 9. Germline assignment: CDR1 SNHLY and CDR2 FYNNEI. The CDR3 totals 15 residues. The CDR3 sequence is CASDDGLAPYNEQFF. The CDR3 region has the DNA TGTGCCAGTGATGATGGACTAGCTCCCTACAATGAGCAGTTCTTC. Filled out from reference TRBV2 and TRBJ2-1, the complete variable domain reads EPEVTQTPSHQVTQMGQEVILRCVPISNHLYFYWYRQILGQKVEFLVSFYNNEISEKSEIFDDQFSVERPDGSNFTLKIRSTKLEDSAMYFCASDDGLAPYNEQFFGPGTRLTVL.

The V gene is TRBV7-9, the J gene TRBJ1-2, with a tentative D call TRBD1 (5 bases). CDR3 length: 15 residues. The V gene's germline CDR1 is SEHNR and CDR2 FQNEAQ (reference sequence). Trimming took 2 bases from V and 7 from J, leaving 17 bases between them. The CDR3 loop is CASSLSGTTPGGYTF. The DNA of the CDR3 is TGTGCCAGCAGCTTAAGCGGGACTACCCCTGGTGGCTACACCTTC.

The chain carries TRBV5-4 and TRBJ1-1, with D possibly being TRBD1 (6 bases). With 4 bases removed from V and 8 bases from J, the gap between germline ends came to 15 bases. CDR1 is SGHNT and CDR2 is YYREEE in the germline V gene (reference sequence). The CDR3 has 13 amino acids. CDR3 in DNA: TGTGCCAGCAGCCTGGGACCCGGACAGGAAGCTTTCTTT. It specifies CASSLGPGQEAFF. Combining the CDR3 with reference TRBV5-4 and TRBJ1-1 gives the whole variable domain ETGVTQSPTHLIKTRGQQVTLRCSSQSGHNTVSWYQQALGQGPQFIFQYYREEENGRGNFPPRFSGLQFPNYSSELNVNALELDDSALYLCASSLGPGQEAFFGQGTRLTVV.

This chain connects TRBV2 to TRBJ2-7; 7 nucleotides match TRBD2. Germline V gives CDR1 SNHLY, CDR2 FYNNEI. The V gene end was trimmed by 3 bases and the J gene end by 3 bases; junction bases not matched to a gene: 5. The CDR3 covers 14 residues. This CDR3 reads CASSDMASGYEQYF. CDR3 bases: TGTGCCAGCAGTGATATGGCTAGCGGCTACGAGCAGTACTTC.

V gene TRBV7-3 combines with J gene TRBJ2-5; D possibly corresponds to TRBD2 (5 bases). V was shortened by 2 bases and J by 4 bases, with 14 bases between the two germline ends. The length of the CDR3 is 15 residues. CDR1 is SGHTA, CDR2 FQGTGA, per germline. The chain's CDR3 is CASSLAGSKGETQYF. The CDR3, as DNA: TGTGCCAGCAGCTTAGCGGGCTCCAAGGGAGAGACCCAGTACTTC.